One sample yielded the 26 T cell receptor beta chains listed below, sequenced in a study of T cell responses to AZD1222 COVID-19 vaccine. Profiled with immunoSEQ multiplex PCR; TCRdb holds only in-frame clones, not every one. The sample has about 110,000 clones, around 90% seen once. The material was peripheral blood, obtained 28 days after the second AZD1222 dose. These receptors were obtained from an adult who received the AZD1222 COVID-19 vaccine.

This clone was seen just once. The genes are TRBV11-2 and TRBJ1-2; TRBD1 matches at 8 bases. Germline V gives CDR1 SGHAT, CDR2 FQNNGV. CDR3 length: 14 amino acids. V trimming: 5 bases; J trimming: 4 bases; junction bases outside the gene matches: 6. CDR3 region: CASSRGQGGYGYTF. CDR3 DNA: TGTGCCAGCAGCCGAGGACAGGGCGGCTATGGCTACACCTTC.

This CDR3 is CASSDTVGSYNEQFF. CDR3 DNA: TGTGCCAGCAGTGACACGGTAGGCTCCTACAATGAGCAGTTCTTC. This chain links TRBV6-1 with TRBJ2-1; D is uncertain. Germline CDR1 and CDR2: MNHNS and SASEGT. Trimming took off 3 bases at V and 0 bases at J, with 9 bases between the two ends. This CDR3 is built from 15 residues.

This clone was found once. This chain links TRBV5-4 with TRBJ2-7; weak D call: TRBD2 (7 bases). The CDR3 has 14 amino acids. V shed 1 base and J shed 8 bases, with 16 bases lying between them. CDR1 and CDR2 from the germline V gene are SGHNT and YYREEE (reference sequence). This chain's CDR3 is CASSLRGGEKKQYF. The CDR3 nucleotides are TGTGCCAGCAGCTTGAGAGGGGGGGAGAAGAAGCAGTACTTC.

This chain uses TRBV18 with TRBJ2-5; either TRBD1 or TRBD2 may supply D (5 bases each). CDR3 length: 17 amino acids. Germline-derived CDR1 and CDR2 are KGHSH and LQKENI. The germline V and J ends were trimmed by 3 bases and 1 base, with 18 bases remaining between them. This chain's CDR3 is CASSPGASRRSQETQYF. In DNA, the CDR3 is TGTGCCAGCTCACCCGGGGCTAGCAGACGTTCCCAAGAGACCCAGTACTTC.

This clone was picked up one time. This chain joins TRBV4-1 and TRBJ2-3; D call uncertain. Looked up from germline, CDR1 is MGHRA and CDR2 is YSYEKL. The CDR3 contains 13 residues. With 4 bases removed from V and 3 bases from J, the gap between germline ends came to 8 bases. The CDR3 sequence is CASSRDGTDTQYF. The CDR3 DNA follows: TGCGCCAGCAGCCGAGACGGGACAGATACGCAGTATTTT.

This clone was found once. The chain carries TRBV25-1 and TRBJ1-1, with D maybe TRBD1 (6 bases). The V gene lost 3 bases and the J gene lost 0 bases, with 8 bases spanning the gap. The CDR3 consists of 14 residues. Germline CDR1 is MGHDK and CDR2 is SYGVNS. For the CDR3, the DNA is TGTGCCAGCAGTGACGGACAGATGAACACTGAAGCTTTCTTT. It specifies CASSDGQMNTEAFF.

The CDR3 protein is CAWRVDNRAKNIQYF. CDR3 coding DNA: TGTGCCTGGAGGGTGGACAATCGGGCCAAAAACATTCAGTACTTC. V is TRBV30 and J is TRBJ2-4; maybe TRBD1 (5 bases). V dropped 3 bases and J dropped 1 base, with 13 bases sitting between them. The CDR3 is made up of 15 amino acids. Germline V CDR1 and CDR2: GTSNPN, SVGIG (reference sequence).

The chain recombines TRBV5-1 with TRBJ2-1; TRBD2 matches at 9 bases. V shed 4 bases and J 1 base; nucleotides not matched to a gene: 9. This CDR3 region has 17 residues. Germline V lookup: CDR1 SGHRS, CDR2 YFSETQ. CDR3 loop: CASSRGLAMESYNEQFF. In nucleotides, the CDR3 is TGCGCCAGCAGCAGAGGACTAGCGATGGAATCCTACAATGAGCAGTTCTTC.

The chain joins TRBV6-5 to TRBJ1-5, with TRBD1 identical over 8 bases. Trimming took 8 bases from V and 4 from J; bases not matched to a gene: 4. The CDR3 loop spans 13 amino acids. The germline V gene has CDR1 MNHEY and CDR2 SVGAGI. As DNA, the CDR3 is TGTGCCAGCGTGGGACAGGCAAATCAGCCCCAGCATTTT. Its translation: CASVGQANQPQHF.

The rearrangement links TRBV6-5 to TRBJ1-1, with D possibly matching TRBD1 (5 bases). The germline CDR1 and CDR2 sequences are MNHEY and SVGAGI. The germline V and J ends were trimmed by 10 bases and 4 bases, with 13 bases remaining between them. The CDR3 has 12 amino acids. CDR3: CATQWGGTEAFF. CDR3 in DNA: TGTGCCACCCAATGGGGGGGCACTGAAGCTTTCTTT.

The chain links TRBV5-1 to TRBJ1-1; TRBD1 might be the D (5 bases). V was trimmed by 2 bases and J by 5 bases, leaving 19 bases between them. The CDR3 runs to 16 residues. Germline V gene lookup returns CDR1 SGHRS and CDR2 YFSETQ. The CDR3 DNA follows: TGCGCCAGCAGCTTTCAACCGCCCCGGGGGGGAACTGAAGCTTTCTTT. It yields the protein CASSFQPPRGGTEAFF.

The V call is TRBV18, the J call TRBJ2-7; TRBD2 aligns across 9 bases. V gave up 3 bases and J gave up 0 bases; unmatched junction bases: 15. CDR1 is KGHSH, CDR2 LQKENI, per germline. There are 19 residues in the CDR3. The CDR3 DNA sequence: TGTGCCAGCTCACCCCTAGAAGCGGGAGGTACCCAGAGCTCCTACGAGCAGTACTTC. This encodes CASSPLEAGGTQSSYEQYF.

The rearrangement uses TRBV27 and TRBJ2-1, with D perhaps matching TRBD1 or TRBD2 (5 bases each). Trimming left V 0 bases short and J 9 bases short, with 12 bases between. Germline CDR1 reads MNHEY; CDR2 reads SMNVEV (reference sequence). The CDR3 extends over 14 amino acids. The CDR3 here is CASSLSHGAVEQFF. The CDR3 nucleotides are TGTGCCAGCAGTTTATCCCACGGGGCGGTTGAGCAGTTCTTC.

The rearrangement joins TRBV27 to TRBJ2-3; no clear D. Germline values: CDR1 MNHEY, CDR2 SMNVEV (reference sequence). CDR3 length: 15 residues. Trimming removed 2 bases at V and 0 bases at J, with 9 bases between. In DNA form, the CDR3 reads TGTGCCAGCAGTTTAGGGGTAACGAGCACAGATACGCAGTATTTT. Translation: CASSLGVTSTDTQYF.

The CDR3 sequence: CASSKELSRQKEAETQYF. The DNA for the CDR3 is TGTGCCAGCAGCAAAGAGTTATCTCGGCAAAAGGAGGCAGAGACCCAGTACTTC. V is TRBV21-1 and J is TRBJ2-5; whether TRBD2, the table's D call, matches the DNA was not checked. TRBV21-1 is listed as a pseudogene. The CDR3 length is 18 residues.

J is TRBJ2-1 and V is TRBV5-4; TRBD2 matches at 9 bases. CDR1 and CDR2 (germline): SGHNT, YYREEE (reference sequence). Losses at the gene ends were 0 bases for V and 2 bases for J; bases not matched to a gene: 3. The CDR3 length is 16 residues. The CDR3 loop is CASSLATSGPYNEQFF. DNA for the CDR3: TGTGCCAGCAGCTTGGCAACTAGCGGGCCCTACAATGAGCAGTTCTTC.

The CDR3 is CASRTSGTTGELFF. Written as DNA, the CDR3 is TGCGCCAGCAGGACTAGCGGGACGACCGGGGAGCTGTTTTTT. The rearrangement joins TRBV5-1 to TRBJ2-2, with TRBD2 identical over 11 bases. CDR3 length: 14 amino acids. Trimming cost V 5 bases and J 5 bases; bases outside gene matches: 2. The germline gives CDR1 SGHRS, CDR2 YFSETQ.

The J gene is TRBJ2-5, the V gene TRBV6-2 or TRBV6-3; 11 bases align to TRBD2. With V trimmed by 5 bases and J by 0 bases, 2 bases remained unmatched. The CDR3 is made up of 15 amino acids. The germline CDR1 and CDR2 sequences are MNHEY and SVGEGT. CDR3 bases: TGTGCCAGCAGTCAGGGACTAGCGGACCAAGAGACCCAGTACTTC. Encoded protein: CASSQGLADQETQYF.

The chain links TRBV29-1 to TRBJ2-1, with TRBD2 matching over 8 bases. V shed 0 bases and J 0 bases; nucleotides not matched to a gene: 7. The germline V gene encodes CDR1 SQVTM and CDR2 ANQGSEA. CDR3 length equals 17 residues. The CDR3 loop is CSVEDQGLAGSYNEQFF. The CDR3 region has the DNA TGCAGCGTTGAAGATCAGGGGCTAGCGGGCTCCTACAATGAGCAGTTCTTC.

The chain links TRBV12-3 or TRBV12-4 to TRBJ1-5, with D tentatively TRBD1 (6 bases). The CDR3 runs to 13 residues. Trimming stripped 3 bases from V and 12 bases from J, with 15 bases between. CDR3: CASSLVEDSSQHF. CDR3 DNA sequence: TGTGCCAGCAGTTTGGTCGAGGACAGCAGCCAGCATTTT.

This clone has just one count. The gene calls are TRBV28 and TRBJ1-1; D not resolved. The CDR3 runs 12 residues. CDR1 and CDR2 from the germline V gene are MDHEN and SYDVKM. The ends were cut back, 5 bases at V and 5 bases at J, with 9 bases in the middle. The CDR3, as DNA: TGTGCCAGCAGTGAGGCCGGGACTGAAGCTTTCTTT. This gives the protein CASSEAGTEAFF.

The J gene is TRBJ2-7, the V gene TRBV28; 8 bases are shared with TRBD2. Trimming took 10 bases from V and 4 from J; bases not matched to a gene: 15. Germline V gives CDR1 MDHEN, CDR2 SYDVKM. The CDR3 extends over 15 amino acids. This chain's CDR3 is CATHIRSGGLYEQYF. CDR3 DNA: TGTGCCACCCATATACGAAGCGGGGGCCTATACGAGCAGTACTTC.

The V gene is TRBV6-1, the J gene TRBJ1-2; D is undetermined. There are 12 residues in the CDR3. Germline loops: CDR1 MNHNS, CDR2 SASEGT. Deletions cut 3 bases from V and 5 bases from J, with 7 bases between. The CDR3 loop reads CASSESFYGYTF. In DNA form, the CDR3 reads TGTGCCAGCAGTGAGAGCTTTTATGGCTACACCTTC.

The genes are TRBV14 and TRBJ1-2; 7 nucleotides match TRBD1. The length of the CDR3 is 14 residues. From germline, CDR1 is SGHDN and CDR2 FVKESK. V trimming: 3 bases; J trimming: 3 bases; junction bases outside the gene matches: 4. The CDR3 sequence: CASSQNRGDYGYTF. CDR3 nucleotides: TGTGCCAGCAGCCAGAACAGGGGTGACTATGGCTACACCTTC.

CDR3 sequence (DNA): TGTGCCAGCAGCTTAGCCCGGGGTATTAGCACAGATACGCAGTATTTT. It encodes CASSLARGISTDTQYF. The genes are TRBV7-8 and TRBJ2-3, with a tentative D call TRBD2 (5 bases). Trimming took off 0 bases at V and 0 bases at J, with 10 bases between the two ends. The CDR3 totals 16 residues. Germline CDR1 and CDR2: SGHVS and FQNEAQ. Full variable domain (missing parts from reference TRBV7-8 and TRBJ2-3): GAGVSQSPRYKVAKRGQDVALRCDPISGHVSLFWYQQALGQGPEFLTYFQNEAQLDKSGLPSDRFFAERPEGSVSTLKIQRTQQEDSAVYLCASSLARGISTDTQYFGPGTRLTVL.

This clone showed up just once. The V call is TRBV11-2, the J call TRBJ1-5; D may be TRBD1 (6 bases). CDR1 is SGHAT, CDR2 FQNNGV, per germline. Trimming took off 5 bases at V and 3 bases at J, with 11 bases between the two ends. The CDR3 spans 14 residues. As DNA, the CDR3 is TGTGCCAGCAGCAGAGACAGGAACAATCAGCCCCAGCATTTT. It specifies CASSRDRNNQPQHF.